The clone carrying this T cell receptor (beta chain) was found a few times. CDR1 is KGHSH and CDR2 is LQKENI in the germline V gene. This CDR3 is 15 amino acids long. V was clipped by 6 bases and J by 3 bases; unmatched bases: 4. TCRdb redid the calling of the 5' RACE reads with MiXCR, one entry per CDR3 protein. The table has 55,000 to 80,000 distinct CDR3 sequences, about 22% seen once; the top ten hold about 2.7%. The receptor's source is a female donor with breast cancer. The rearrangement links TRBV18 to TRBJ1-4; 10 bases match TRBD1. The sequenced material came from memory CD4+ T cells sorted from a lymph node. Documented subset: memory CD4+ T cells, CD4+CD45RO+CD25-. This CDR3 reads CASSPGQGSNEKLFF. CDR3 in DNA: TGTGCCAGCTCGCCGGGACAGGGGTCTAATGAAAAACTGTTTTTT.